The T cell receptor (beta chain) described here comes from a study of blood T cell repertoires in COVID-19. The wider study: Specimens from acute and convalescent COVID-19 originated in the United States, Italy and Spain. Sample material is recorded as cDNA or gDNA derived from T cells, B-cell-depleted T cells, or PBMCs.

Authors' analysis steps: Quantification of nucleated cells was approximated via reference gene primer amplification. Assay: immunoSEQ multiplex PCR; the TCRdb copy retains only in-frame clones and omits some. V and J calls and clone size are those listed in that table; D and trimming were worked out from the DNA. The sample contains some 100,000 clones, around nine tenths of which appear only once. The CDR3 consists of 14 residues. Germline CDR1 is MNHEY and CDR2 is SVGEGT. V was pared by 4 bases and J by 5 bases, with 5 bases of the junction left unmatched. The source is an elderly woman with active COVID-19. The J gene is TRBJ2-7, the V gene TRBV6-2 or TRBV6-3; TRBD1 matches at 10 bases. The sample consisted of peripheral blood. The chain's CDR3 is CASSSRDRGHEQYF. The CDR3 nucleotides are TGTGCCAGCAGTTCACGGGACAGGGGCCACGAGCAGTACTTC.